This entry is about one T cell receptor (beta chain). Germline loops: CDR1 SGHNT, CDR2 YENEEA. This CDR3 region has 15 residues. Some 39,000 genome equivalents of blood DNA were amplified for TRB. These data originate in a study of T cell clusters in autoimmune cytopenias. Overall study context: A median age of about 60 years and mean of around 50 years characterized healthy donor controls.

TRB rearrangements were amplified by touch-down multiplex PCR with mixed TRB-A/B primers. TCRdb re-analyzed the multiplex PCR reads; it lists each CDR3 protein once, without DNA. This repertoire comprises under 15,000 distinct CDR3 sequences; its ten largest clones make up 23%. The same data also went into a second study, on T cell repertoires in aging, cancer and after chemotherapy. That paper states: Over several months to years, re-sampled healthy donor repertoires clearly shared clones.

Material for sequencing was peripheral blood. The rearrangement joins TRBV11-3 to TRBJ1-1. This clonotype was obtained from a human donor in good health. The CDR3 region is CASSLGRGYSTEAFF.